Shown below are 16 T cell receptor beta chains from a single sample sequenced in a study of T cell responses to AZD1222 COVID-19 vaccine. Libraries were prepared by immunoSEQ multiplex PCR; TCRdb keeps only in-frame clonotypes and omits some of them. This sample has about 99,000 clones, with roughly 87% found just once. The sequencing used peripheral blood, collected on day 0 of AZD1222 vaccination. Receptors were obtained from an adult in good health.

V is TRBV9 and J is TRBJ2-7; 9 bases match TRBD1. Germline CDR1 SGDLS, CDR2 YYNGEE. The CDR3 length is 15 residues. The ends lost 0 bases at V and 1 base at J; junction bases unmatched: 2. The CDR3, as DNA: TGTGCCAGCAGCGTAGAAGGGACAGGGTCCTACGAGCAGTACTTC. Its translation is CASSVEGTGSYEQYF.

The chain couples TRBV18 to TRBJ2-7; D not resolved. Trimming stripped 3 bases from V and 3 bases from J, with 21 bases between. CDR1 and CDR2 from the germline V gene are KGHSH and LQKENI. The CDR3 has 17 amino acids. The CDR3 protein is CASSPTTPPRRIYEQYV. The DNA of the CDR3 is TGTGCCAGCTCACCTACCACCCCTCCCCGGAGAATCTACGAGCAGTACGTC.

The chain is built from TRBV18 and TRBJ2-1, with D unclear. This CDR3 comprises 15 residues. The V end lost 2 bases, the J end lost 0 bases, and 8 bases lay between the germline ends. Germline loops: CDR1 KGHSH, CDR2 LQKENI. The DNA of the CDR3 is TGTGCCAGCTCACCAGGGCACAGCTCCTACAATGAGCAGTTCTTC. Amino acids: CASSPGHSSYNEQFF.

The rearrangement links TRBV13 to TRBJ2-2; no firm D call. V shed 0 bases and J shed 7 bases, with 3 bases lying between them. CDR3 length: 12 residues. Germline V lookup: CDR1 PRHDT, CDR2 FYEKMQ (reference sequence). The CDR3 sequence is CASSLGGGELFF. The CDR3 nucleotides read TGTGCCAGCAGCTTAGGGGGCGGGGAGCTGTTTTTT.

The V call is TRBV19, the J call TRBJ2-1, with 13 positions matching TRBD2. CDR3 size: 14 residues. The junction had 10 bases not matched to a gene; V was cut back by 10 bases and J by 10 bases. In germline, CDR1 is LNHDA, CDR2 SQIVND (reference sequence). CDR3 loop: CATQGLAGAWEQFF. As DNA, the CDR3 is TGTGCCACCCAAGGACTAGCGGGAGCGTGGGAGCAGTTCTTC.

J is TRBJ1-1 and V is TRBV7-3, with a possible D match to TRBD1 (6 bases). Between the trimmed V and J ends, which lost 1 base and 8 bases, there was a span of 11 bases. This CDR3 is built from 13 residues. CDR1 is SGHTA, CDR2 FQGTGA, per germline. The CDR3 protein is CASSLRGGQEAFF. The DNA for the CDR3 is TGTGCCAGCAGCTTAAGAGGGGGGCAGGAAGCTTTCTTT.

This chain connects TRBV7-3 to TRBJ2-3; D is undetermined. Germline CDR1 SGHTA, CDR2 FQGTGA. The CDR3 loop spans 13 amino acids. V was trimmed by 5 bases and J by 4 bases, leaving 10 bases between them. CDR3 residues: CASSPDGADTQYF. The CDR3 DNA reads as TGTGCCAGCAGCCCAGATGGGGCAGATACGCAGTATTTT.

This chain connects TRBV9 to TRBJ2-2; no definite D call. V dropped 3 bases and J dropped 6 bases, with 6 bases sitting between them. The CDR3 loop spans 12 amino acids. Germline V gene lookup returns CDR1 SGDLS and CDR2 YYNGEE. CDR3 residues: CASSASSGELFF. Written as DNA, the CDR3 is TGTGCCAGCAGCGCGAGTTCCGGGGAGCTGTTTTTT.

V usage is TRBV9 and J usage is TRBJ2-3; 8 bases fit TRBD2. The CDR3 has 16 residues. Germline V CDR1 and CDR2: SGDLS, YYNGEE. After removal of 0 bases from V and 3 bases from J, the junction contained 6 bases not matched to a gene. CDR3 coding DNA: TGTGCCAGCAGCGTAGGAGGCGGGGGGTGGACAGATACGCAGTATTTT. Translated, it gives CASSVGGGGWTDTQYF.

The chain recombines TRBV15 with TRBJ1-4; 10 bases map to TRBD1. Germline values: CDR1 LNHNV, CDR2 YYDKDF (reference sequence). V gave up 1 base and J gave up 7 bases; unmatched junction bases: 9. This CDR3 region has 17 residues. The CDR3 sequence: CATSRGQTGGLGEKLFF. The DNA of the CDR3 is TGTGCCACCAGCAGAGGACAGACAGGGGGCTTAGGTGAAAAACTGTTTTTT.

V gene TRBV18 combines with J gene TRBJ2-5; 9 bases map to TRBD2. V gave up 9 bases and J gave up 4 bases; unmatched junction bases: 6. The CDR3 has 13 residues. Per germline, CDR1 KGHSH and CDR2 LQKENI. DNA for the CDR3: TGTGCCAGTCTCAAACTAGCGGGAGAGACCCAGTACTTC. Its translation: CASLKLAGETQYF.

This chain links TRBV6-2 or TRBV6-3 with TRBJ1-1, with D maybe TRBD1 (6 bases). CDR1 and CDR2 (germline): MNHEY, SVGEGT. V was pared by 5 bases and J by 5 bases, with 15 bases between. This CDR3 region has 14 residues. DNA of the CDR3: TGTGCCAGCAGTGACCGCCAGGGGAGGACTGAAGCTTTCTTT. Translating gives CASSDRQGRTEAFF.

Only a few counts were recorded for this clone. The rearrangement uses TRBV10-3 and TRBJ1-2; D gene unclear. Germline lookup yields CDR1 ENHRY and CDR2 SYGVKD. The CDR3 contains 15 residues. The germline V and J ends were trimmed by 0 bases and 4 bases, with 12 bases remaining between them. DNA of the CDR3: TGTGCCATCAGTGAGTCGATTCCGGGTCGCTATGGCTACACCTTC. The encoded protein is CAISESIPGRYGYTF.

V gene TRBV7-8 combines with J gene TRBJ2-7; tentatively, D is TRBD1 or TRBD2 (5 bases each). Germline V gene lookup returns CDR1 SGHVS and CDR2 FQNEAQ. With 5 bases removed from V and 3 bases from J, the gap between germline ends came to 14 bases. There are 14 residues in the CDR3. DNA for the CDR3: TGTGCCAGCAGCAGCCGGTCAGGGAGCTACGAGCAGTACTTC. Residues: CASSSRSGSYEQYF.

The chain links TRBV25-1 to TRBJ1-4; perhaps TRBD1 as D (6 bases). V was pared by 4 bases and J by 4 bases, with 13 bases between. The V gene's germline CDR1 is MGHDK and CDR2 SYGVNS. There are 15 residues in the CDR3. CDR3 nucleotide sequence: TGTGCCAGCAGTGCCAGCGGGGGCTTTAATGAAAAACTGTTTTTT. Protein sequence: CASSASGGFNEKLFF.

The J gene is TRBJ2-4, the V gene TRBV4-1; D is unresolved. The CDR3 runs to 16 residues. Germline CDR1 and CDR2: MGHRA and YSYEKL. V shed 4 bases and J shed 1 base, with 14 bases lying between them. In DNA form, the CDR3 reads TGCGCCAGCAGCCTCCCGGCGAGTGGGGCCAAAAACATTCAGTACTTC. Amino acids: CASSLPASGAKNIQYF.